The 24 T cell receptor beta chains reported below all come from one sample, sequenced in a study of T cell responses to AZD1222 COVID-19 vaccine. The repertoire was sequenced with immunoSEQ multiplex PCR; TCRdb's copy has only in-frame clones and lacks some. There are about 120,000 clones in the sample; approximately 90% occur only once, and 3% lies in the top ten. Sequencing used peripheral blood, obtained 28 days after the second AZD1222 dose. These receptors originate from an adult who received the AZD1222 COVID-19 vaccine.

The table lists this clone with a count of one. The chain joins TRBV28 to TRBJ2-1, with 8 bases matching TRBD2. Per the germline V gene, CDR1 is MDHEN and CDR2 is SYDVKM. This CDR3 has 14 amino acids. V lost 8 bases to trimming and J lost 5 bases; unmatched junction nucleotides: 8. The CDR3 reads CASGFGGAHNEQFF. The CDR3 nucleotides are TGTGCCAGCGGCTTCGGGGGGGCCCACAATGAGCAGTTCTTC. Combining the CDR3 with reference TRBV28 and TRBJ2-1 gives the whole variable domain DVKVTQSSRYLVKRTGEKVFLECVQDMDHENMFWYRQDPGLGLRLIYFSYDVKMKEKGDIPEGYSVSREKKERFSLILESASTNQTSMYLCASGFGGAHNEQFFGPGTRLTVL.

CDR3 sequence reads: CASSALGTSVGELFF. The CDR3 nucleotides are TGTGCCAGCAGTGCTTTAGGGACTAGCGTCGGGGAGCTGTTTTTT. This chain links TRBV5-4 with TRBJ2-2; 10 bases agree with TRBD2. J was trimmed by 7 bases and V by 5 bases; bases with no gene match: 8. The CDR3 spans 15 residues. Looked up from germline, CDR1 is SGHNT and CDR2 is YYREEE (reference sequence).

The chain employs TRBV11-2 and TRBJ2-3, with 10 bases identical to TRBD2. The CDR3 has 17 residues. CDR1 is SGHAT, CDR2 FQNNGV, per germline. The V gene end was trimmed by 1 base and the J gene end by 3 bases; junction bases not matched to a gene: 7. This CDR3 reads CASSLGLAGARTDTQYF. The CDR3 coding sequence is TGTGCCAGCAGCTTAGGGCTAGCGGGGGCCCGGACAGATACGCAGTATTTT.

This clone was picked up a small number of times. J is TRBJ1-6 and V is TRBV5-1, with 9 positions matching TRBD1. Trimming took 4 bases from V and 5 from J; bases not matched to a gene: 4. The CDR3 totals 15 residues. In germline, CDR1 is SGHRS, CDR2 YFSETQ. In DNA, the CDR3 is TGCGCCAGCAGCGCAAGGACAGGGGATAATTCACCCCTCCACTTT. Protein product: CASSARTGDNSPLHF.

The chain is built from TRBV30 and TRBJ1-1; unclear D gene. Trimming removed 3 bases at V and 5 bases at J, with 13 bases between. CDR1 and CDR2 (germline): GTSNPN, SVGIG (reference sequence). This CDR3 has 13 amino acids. The CDR3 loop reads CAWSPSQWTEAFF. DNA for the CDR3: TGTGCCTGGAGCCCCTCCCAATGGACTGAAGCTTTCTTT.

CDR3 coding DNA: TGTGCCAGCAGTTACCAGGGCTACTATGGCTACACCTTC. This encodes CASSYQGYYGYTF. This chain connects TRBV6-5 to TRBJ1-2; D might be TRBD1 (5 bases). The CDR3 contains 13 residues. Trimming removed 2 bases at V and 3 bases at J, with 7 bases between. Germline V gene lookup returns CDR1 MNHEY and CDR2 SVGAGI.

This clone was seen a single time. This sequence joins TRBV6-5 and TRBJ1-2; possible D gene TRBD1, 6 bases. With 6 bases removed from V and 8 bases from J, the gap between germline ends came to 10 bases. Germline V gene data show CDR1 as MNHEY and CDR2 as SVGAGI. The length of the CDR3 is 11 residues. The CDR3 nucleotides are TGTGCCAGCAGGACAGGCGACGGCTACACCTTC. It encodes CASRTGDGYTF.

J is TRBJ2-1 and V is TRBV28, with TRBD2 identical over 9 bases. This CDR3 contains 15 residues. With 7 bases clipped from V and 6 bases from J, the junction kept 10 bases outside the gene matches. Germline V gene lookup returns CDR1 MDHEN and CDR2 SYDVKM. The CDR3, as DNA: TGTGCCAGCACCGCAAAGTTGCGGGGGGGCAATGAGCAGTTCTTC. This gives the protein CASTAKLRGGNEQFF.

V is TRBV18 and J is TRBJ2-7; D perhaps matches TRBD2 (5 bases). The CDR3 has 15 amino acids. Trimming took off 3 bases at V and 4 bases at J, with 16 bases between the two ends. Germline V gene sequence: CDR1 KGHSH, CDR2 LQKENI. The CDR3 protein is CASSPSSSLLYEQYF. The CDR3, as DNA: TGTGCCAGCTCACCTTCATCTAGCCTCCTGTACGAGCAGTACTTC.

The CDR3 DNA is TGTGCCAGTACCTACAGGGACGGAGCAGACTATGGCTACACCTTC. Its protein is CASTYRDGADYGYTF. The chain links TRBV19 to TRBJ1-2, with D tentatively TRBD1 (6 bases). Germline V gene data show CDR1 as LNHDA and CDR2 as SQIVND (reference sequence). This CDR3 contains 15 residues. V lost 7 bases and J 3 bases, leaving 18 bases between the germline ends.

The rearrangement joins TRBV27 to TRBJ2-5, with D uncertain. CDR1 is MNHEY, CDR2 SMNVEV, per germline (reference sequence). V shed 5 bases and J shed 1 base, with 20 bases lying between them. CDR3 length: 17 residues. CDR3 residues: CASSLRPPGRTQETQYF. DNA for the CDR3: TGTGCCAGCAGTCTAAGGCCGCCGGGCAGGACCCAAGAGACCCAGTACTTC.

The J gene is TRBJ2-7, the V gene TRBV20-1; TRBD2 aligns across 13 bases. Germline-derived CDR1 and CDR2 are DFQATT and SNEGSKA (reference sequence). The CDR3 covers 17 residues. V gave up 3 bases and J gave up 0 bases; unmatched junction bases: 8. CDR3 nucleotide sequence: TGCAGTGCTAGTCGACTAGCGGGGGGCCTGAGCTCCTACGAGCAGTACTTC. This codes for CSASRLAGGLSSYEQYF.

The V and J genes are TRBV7-9 and TRBJ2-1; no clear D gene. The CDR3 consists of 12 residues. Between the trimmed V and J ends, which lost 2 bases and 6 bases, there was a span of 5 bases. Germline V gene data show CDR1 as SEHNR and CDR2 as FQNEAQ (reference sequence). CDR3 nucleotide sequence: TGTGCCAGCAGCTTAAGGGTCAATGAGCAGTTCTTC. Its translation is CASSLRVNEQFF.

The chain joins TRBV7-2 to TRBJ1-2; D unclear. Germline CDR1 and CDR2: SGHTA and FQGNSA. Trimming removed 4 bases from V and 11 bases from J, with 11 bases in between. This CDR3 is 11 amino acids long. The CDR3: CASSSLREYTF. CDR3 bases: TGTGCCAGCAGCTCCCTAAGAGAGTACACCTTC.

The gene calls are TRBV7-8 and TRBJ1-3; possible D gene TRBD1, 6 bases. This CDR3 contains 17 residues. Trimming stripped 3 bases from V and 1 base from J, with 16 bases between. Germline lookup yields CDR1 SGHVS and CDR2 FQNEAQ. The chain's CDR3 is CASSLAQRGTSGNTIYF. The CDR3 nucleotides read TGTGCCAGCAGCTTGGCCCAACGGGGGACATCTGGAAACACCATATATTTT.

The table lists this clone with a count of one. A much larger clone is a single base away; this may be a read error. The rearrangement uses TRBV10-2 and TRBJ2-7; D not certain. Germline V gene lookup returns CDR1 WSHSY and CDR2 SAAADI. This CDR3 is 11 amino acids long. The V gene lost 1 base and the J gene lost 3 bases, with 1 base spanning the gap. CDR3 loop: CASSEYYEQYF. CDR3 DNA: TGCGCCAGCAGTGAGTACTACGAGCAGTACTTC.

The V and J genes are TRBV18 and TRBJ2-5; 8 positions agree with TRBD1. V was clipped by 6 bases and J by 4 bases; unmatched bases: 7. In germline, CDR1 is KGHSH, CDR2 LQKENI. CDR3 size: 14 residues. The chain's CDR3 is CASSPGGRGETQYF. The CDR3 nucleotides are TGTGCCAGCTCGCCAGGGGGCCGAGGAGAGACCCAGTACTTC.

J is TRBJ2-1 and V is TRBV2, with 11 bases fitting TRBD2. Per germline, CDR1 SNHLY and CDR2 FYNNEI. Trimming at V came to 8 bases and at J to 7 bases, leaving 22 bases not matched to a gene. The CDR3 spans 19 residues. As DNA, the CDR3 is TGTGCCAGCGCTGCTCGGTGGCTAGCGGGGGGCGAAAGACGTAATGAGCAGTTCTTC. Translated: CASAARWLAGGERRNEQFF.

The chain joins TRBV19 to TRBJ2-7; D uncertain. Germline lookup yields CDR1 LNHDA and CDR2 SQIVND (reference sequence). V was clipped by 0 bases and J by 0 bases, with 6 bases between them. The CDR3 contains 14 residues. This CDR3 is CASSIDGSSYEQYF. DNA of the CDR3: TGTGCCAGTAGTATAGACGGAAGCTCCTACGAGCAGTACTTC.

This chain connects TRBV11-2 to TRBJ1-4; 12 positions match TRBD1. Unmatched junction bases numbered 7, after V lost 2 bases and J lost 6 bases. The CDR3 covers 17 residues. Germline assignment: CDR1 SGHAT and CDR2 FQNNGV. CDR3 region: CASSLRPGQGAYEKLFF. CDR3 DNA sequence: TGTGCCAGCAGCTTACGACCGGGACAGGGGGCTTATGAAAAACTGTTTTTT. The full variable domain, its missing parts supplied by reference TRBV11-2 and TRBJ1-4, is EAGVAQSPRYKIIEKRQSVAFWCNPISGHATLYWYQQILGQGPKLLIQFQNNGVVDDSQLPKDRFSAERLKGVDSTLKIQPAKLEDSAVYLCASSLRPGQGAYEKLFFGSGTQLSVL.

The chain combines TRBV28 with TRBJ2-1; D gene uncertain. V lost 5 bases, J lost 4 bases, and 15 bases lay in between. The germline V gene encodes CDR1 MDHEN and CDR2 SYDVKM. The CDR3 has 15 amino acids. In DNA, the CDR3 is TGTGCCAGCAGTGCCCCGCGGAAGGGATACAATGAGCAGTTCTTC. Its protein product is CASSAPRKGYNEQFF.

The chain has TRBV4-3 and TRBJ1-1, with TRBD1 as a possible D gene (5 bases). CDR3 length equals 16 residues. V lost 0 bases to trimming and J lost 5 bases, with 16 bases between them. Germline lookup yields CDR1 LGHNA and CDR2 YSLEER. Here the CDR3 DNA reads TGCGCCAGCAGCCAAGAGGTAGCAGGGTTTGGAACTGAAGCTTTCTTT. Its protein is CASSQEVAGFGTEAFF.

The chain employs TRBV7-9 and TRBJ1-1, with 8 bases that match TRBD1. Trimming at V came to 5 bases and at J to 3 bases, leaving 5 bases not matched to a gene. CDR3 length equals 14 residues. Germline CDR1 reads SEHNR; CDR2 reads FQNEAQ (reference sequence). CDR3 amino acids: CASSRRGLDTEAFF. CDR3 DNA: TGTGCCAGCAGCCGCAGGGGGCTCGACACTGAAGCTTTCTTT.

This CDR3 reads CASSRSGGAYNEQFF. CDR3 sequence (DNA): TGTGCCAGCAGCAGGAGCGGGGGGGCTTACAATGAGCAGTTCTTC. This chain uses TRBV5-5 with TRBJ2-1; 10 nucleotides match TRBD2. V lost 4 bases, J lost 4 bases, and 5 bases stayed unmatched. This CDR3 spans 15 amino acids. CDR1 is SGHKS and CDR2 is YYEKEE in the germline V gene (reference sequence).